The sequence of this T cell receptor beta chain was determined in a study of cytomegalovirus exposure and HLA in healthy donors. Study-wide results and caveats: Later analysis associated a missense DCLRE1C variant with TCR beta V- and J-gene trimming.

Losses at the gene ends were 6 bases for V and 3 bases for J; bases not matched to a gene: 13. Germline V gives CDR1 LGHNT, CDR2 FRNRAP. CDR3 length: 16 residues. For this clone: The antigen remains unidentified.

Primers for the PCR totalled 60 Vbeta and 13 Jbeta. TCRdb's table, derived via immunoSEQ multiplex PCR, lists solely in-frame clones and lacks some. The data hold around 170,000 clones, with around 68% observed a single time. Sequenced input: PBMCs. The V gene is TRBV12-5, the J gene TRBJ1-2, with TRBD1 matching over 7 bases. The receptor comes from a girl between 10 and 17 years old in good health and CMV-seronegative. CDR3 sequence: CASGTGTAVNYYGYTF. Written as DNA, the CDR3 is TGTGCTAGTGGAACCGGGACAGCCGTAAACTACTATGGCTACACCTTC.